These 28 T cell receptor beta chains originate from one sample sequenced in a study of blood T cell repertoires in COVID-19. Assay: immunoSEQ multiplex PCR; the TCRdb copy retains only in-frame clones and omits some. The sample includes fewer than 500,000 clones, around 89% of them seen just once. Source material: peripheral blood. Receptors were obtained from a woman aged 25-40 years with acute or convalescent COVID-19.

The chain couples TRBV2 to TRBJ1-2; TRBD1 is a possible D gene (5 bases). V was clipped by 5 bases and J by 4 bases, with 17 bases between them. This CDR3 has 15 residues. Germline V gene data show CDR1 as SNHLY and CDR2 as FYNNEI. The CDR3 DNA reads TGTGCCAGCAGTCCCGGCCCCGCCGGGGGCTATGGCTACACCTTC. It is translated as CASSPGPAGGYGYTF.

The V gene is TRBV13, the J gene TRBJ1-2; D gene unclear. The CDR3 runs 13 residues. The V gene lost 0 bases and the J gene lost 4 bases, with 6 bases spanning the gap. CDR1 is PRHDT and CDR2 is FYEKMQ in the germline V gene (reference sequence). The CDR3 region is CASSLGKSYGYTF. The DNA for the CDR3 is TGTGCCAGCAGCTTAGGCAAGAGCTATGGCTACACCTTC.

The chain links TRBV14 to TRBJ2-7; the D gene is possibly TRBD1 (6 bases). The CDR3 totals 12 residues. V was trimmed by 3 bases and J by 4 bases, leaving 7 bases between them. Germline CDR1 and CDR2: SGHDN and FVKESK. The DNA for the CDR3 is TGTGCCAGCAGCCAGACAGGTTACGAGCAGTACTTC. Its protein product is CASSQTGYEQYF.

J is TRBJ1-3 and V is TRBV7-9; D possibly corresponds to TRBD1 (6 bases). The CDR3 loop spans 13 amino acids. V was cut by 6 bases and J by 2 bases, with 8 bases left in between. Germline-derived CDR1 and CDR2 are SEHNR and FQNEAQ (reference sequence). CDR3 protein: CASRPGAGNTIYF. For the CDR3, the DNA is TGTGCCAGCAGGCCAGGGGCTGGAAACACCATATATTTT. The full variable domain, its missing parts supplied by reference TRBV7-9 and TRBJ1-3, is DTGVSQNPRHKITKRGQNVTFRCDPISEHNRLYWYRQTLGQGPEFLTYFQNEAQLEKSRLLSDRFSAERPKGSFSTLEIQRTEQGDSAMYLCASRPGAGNTIYFGEGSWLTVV.

The chain links TRBV2 to TRBJ2-7; a possible D gene is TRBD1 (7 bases). Germline lookup yields CDR1 SNHLY and CDR2 FYNNEI. This CDR3 contains 18 residues. Trimming shortened V by 2 bases and J by 1 base, and 21 bases separated the two germline ends. CDR3 DNA sequence: TGTGCCAGCAGTGAAATGGGCGCGGGGACAGCGGTGTCCTACGAGCAGTACTTC. This translates into CASSEMGAGTAVSYEQYF. The full variable domain, with the rest looked up from reference TRBV2 and TRBJ2-7, is EPEVTQTPSHQVTQMGQEVILRCVPISNHLYFYWYRQILGQKVEFLVSFYNNEISEKSEIFDDQFSVERPDGSNFTLKIRSTKLEDSAMYFCASSEMGAGTAVSYEQYFGPGTRLTVT.

V usage is TRBV2 and J usage is TRBJ1-1; D remains unclear. Germline assignment: CDR1 SNHLY and CDR2 FYNNEI. The CDR3 runs to 13 residues. Trimming removed 9 bases at V and 0 bases at J, with 11 bases between. The CDR3 nucleotides are TGTGCCAGACAGCAGTCTATGAACACTGAAGCTTTCTTT. This translates into CARQQSMNTEAFF.

This chain connects TRBV19 to TRBJ2-4; 10 bases are shared with TRBD1. The CDR3 is 17 amino acids. The trim removed 4 bases at V and 2 bases at J, leaving 8 bases unmatched. CDR1 LNHDA and CDR2 SQIVND come from the germline V gene (reference sequence). This chain's CDR3 is CASSTTGTGEPKNIQYF. The CDR3 nucleotides are TGTGCCAGTAGTACAACCGGGACAGGGGAACCCAAAAACATTCAGTACTTC.

The chain recombines TRBV6-4 with TRBJ1-6; tentative D call: TRBD1 (6 bases). The CDR3 has 14 amino acids. The germline gives CDR1 MRHNA, CDR2 SNTAGT. Trimming cost V 6 bases and J 7 bases, with 13 bases left between them. CDR3 protein: CASSAQQGNSPLHF. DNA of the CDR3: TGTGCCAGCAGCGCCCAACAGGGCAATTCACCCCTCCACTTT.

The CDR3 reads CASSPHPGLAGGEQFF. The CDR3 nucleotides are TGTGCCAGCAGCCCTCACCCAGGACTAGCGGGGGGCGAGCAGTTCTTC. The rearrangement joins TRBV7-3 to TRBJ2-1, with TRBD2 matching over 14 bases. Germline CDR1 and CDR2: SGHTA and FQGTGA. The CDR3 has 16 residues. With V trimmed by 5 bases and J by 10 bases, 10 bases remained unmatched.

The chain employs TRBV2 and TRBJ1-2; D ambiguous. V shed 1 base and J shed 3 bases, with 12 bases lying between them. CDR3 length equals 15 residues. Germline V gene data show CDR1 as SNHLY and CDR2 as FYNNEI. The DNA for the CDR3 is TGTGCCAGCAGTGAAGTCTACAGAAACGACTATGGCTACACCTTC. This gives the protein CASSEVYRNDYGYTF. Complete variable domain (other parts from reference TRBV2 and TRBJ1-2): EPEVTQTPSHQVTQMGQEVILRCVPISNHLYFYWYRQILGQKVEFLVSFYNNEISEKSEIFDDQFSVERPDGSNFTLKIRSTKLEDSAMYFCASSEVYRNDYGYTFGSGTRLTVV.

The CDR3 here is CSAGGQEGYTF. The CDR3 bases are TGCAGTGCCGGGGGACAGGAAGGCTACACCTTC. The chain uses TRBV20-1 and TRBJ1-2; 8 nucleotides align to TRBD1. Unmatched junction bases numbered 5, after V lost 6 bases and J lost 8 bases. This CDR3 spans 11 amino acids. Per the germline V gene, CDR1 is DFQATT and CDR2 is SNEGSKA (reference sequence).

This chain connects TRBV11-1 to TRBJ1-6; D is unresolved. The germline V and J ends were trimmed by 3 bases and 9 bases, with 18 bases remaining between them. From germline, CDR1 is SGHAT and CDR2 FQDESV (reference sequence). The CDR3 spans 16 residues. The CDR3 DNA reads TGTGCCAGCAGCTTTGGTAAATTCCTCCCCGGTTCACCCCTCCACTTT. As protein: CASSFGKFLPGSPLHF.

This chain uses TRBV4-1 with TRBJ2-3; 9 bases align to TRBD2. The CDR3 spans 20 residues. V lost 0 bases and J lost 2; bases outside the gene matches: 15. The V gene's germline CDR1 is MGHRA and CDR2 YSYEKL. The CDR3 region has the DNA TGCGCCAGCAGCCAAGATCGTGGGGCACTGGCGGGGGGGTACACAGATACGCAGTATTTT. Its translation: CASSQDRGALAGGYTDTQYF.

This clone was seen more than once but under ten times. The rearrangement links TRBV24-1 to TRBJ1-2, with TRBD1 identical over 8 bases. Trimming removed 4 bases from V and 6 bases from J; junction bases left unmatched: 6. Germline V gene data show CDR1 as KGHDR and CDR2 as SFDVKD. CDR3 size: 14 residues. CDR3: CATSDPGTGDGYTF. In DNA, the CDR3 is TGTGCCACCAGTGACCCCGGGACAGGTGATGGCTACACCTTC.

This clone was recorded once. The rearrangement joins TRBV6-5 to TRBJ2-7, with 7 bases fitting TRBD1. The CDR3 spans 14 residues. Germline CDR1 reads MNHEY; CDR2 reads SVGAGI. V lost 5 bases and J lost 5; bases outside the gene matches: 9. The CDR3 DNA sequence: TGTGCCAGCAGTACGACAGGGCGTTTTAACGAGCAGTACTTC. Translation: CASSTTGRFNEQYF.

V and J are TRBV4-1 and TRBJ1-4; TRBD1 might be the D (6 bases). Trimming cost V 4 bases and J 9 bases, with 18 bases left between them. In germline, CDR1 is MGHRA, CDR2 YSYEKL. CDR3 length equals 15 residues. This CDR3 reads CASSPLPGDNKKLFF. CDR3 coding DNA: TGCGCCAGCAGCCCTCTACCAGGGGACAATAAAAAACTGTTTTTT.

The chain is built from TRBV6-9 and TRBJ2-7; D remains ambiguous. The CDR3 length is 15 residues. The ends were cut back, 4 bases at V and 3 bases at J, with 16 bases in the middle. Germline assignment: CDR1 MNHGY and CDR2 SVAAGI. CDR3 nucleotide sequence: TGTGCCAGCAGTTCACCCGCTTACCGACTCTACGAGCAGTACTTC. Translated: CASSSPAYRLYEQYF.

The V and J genes are TRBV24-1 and TRBJ1-2; D remains unclear. Germline V lookup: CDR1 KGHDR, CDR2 SFDVKD. The CDR3 extends over 12 amino acids. V dropped 4 bases and J dropped 8 bases, with 10 bases sitting between them. CDR3 in DNA: TGTGCCACCAGTGACCACTTCGGGGGCTACACCTTC. This encodes CATSDHFGGYTF.

J is TRBJ2-1 and V is TRBV28; D is perhaps TRBD2 (6 bases). CDR3 size: 15 residues. In germline, CDR1 is MDHEN, CDR2 SYDVKM. V was pared by 3 bases and J by 2 bases, with 11 bases between. CDR3 DNA: TGTGCCAGCAGTTTCAGCGGGTCCCCCTACAATGAGCAGTTCTTC. It encodes CASSFSGSPYNEQFF.

This chain's CDR3 is CASSQSKGGAPYEQYF. CDR3 nucleotides: TGCGCCAGCAGCCAAAGCAAAGGAGGGGCCCCCTACGAGCAGTACTTC. The J gene is TRBJ2-7, the V gene TRBV4-1; D is possibly TRBD2 (6 bases). Germline-derived CDR1 and CDR2 are MGHRA and YSYEKL. The V and J ends lost 2 bases and 2 bases respectively, with 16 bases between them. CDR3 size: 16 residues.

The chain couples TRBV6-5 to TRBJ2-7; 8 bases align to TRBD1. CDR3 length equals 14 residues. V trimming: 8 bases; J trimming: 3 bases; junction bases outside the gene matches: 9. Germline-derived CDR1 and CDR2 are MNHEY and SVGAGI. CDR3 residues: CASGRRTGFYEQYF. CDR3 bases: TGTGCCAGCGGCCGGAGGACAGGGTTCTACGAGCAGTACTTC.

The rearrangement links TRBV6-1 to TRBJ2-7; tentative D call: TRBD1 (5 bases). CDR3 size: 12 residues. Germline V gene lookup returns CDR1 MNHNS and CDR2 SASEGT. V shed 0 bases and J shed 8 bases, with 8 bases lying between them. The CDR3 sequence: CASSEATGKQYF. In DNA form, the CDR3 reads TGTGCCAGCAGTGAAGCCACAGGCAAGCAGTACTTC.

This chain links TRBV2 with TRBJ1-2; D is unresolved. V lost 8 bases, J lost 0 bases, and 25 bases lay in between. Per germline, CDR1 SNHLY and CDR2 FYNNEI. The CDR3 length is 18 residues. DNA of the CDR3: TGTGCCAGCGCGAAAGAGAGGAGTAGTTTAGGATCTAACTATGGCTACACCTTC. Translation gives CASAKERSSLGSNYGYTF.

J is TRBJ2-1 and V is TRBV7-8; D is unclear. CDR3 length equals 13 residues. V gave up 5 bases and J gave up 3 bases, with 8 bases separating them. CDR1 is SGHVS, CDR2 FQNEAQ, per germline. The CDR3 loop reads CASSVVSYNEQFF. DNA of the CDR3: TGTGCCAGCAGCGTAGTCAGCTACAATGAGCAGTTCTTC.

This chain joins TRBV20-1 and TRBJ2-3; no firm D call. Germline lookup yields CDR1 DFQATT and CDR2 SNEGSKA (reference sequence). The V gene lost 5 bases and the J gene lost 3 bases, with 6 bases spanning the gap. CDR3 length equals 11 residues. In DNA form, the CDR3 reads TGCAGTGCTTTAGAAACAGATACGCAGTATTTT. This translates into CSALETDTQYF.

This rearrangement joins TRBV4-1 to TRBJ2-3, with TRBD2 as a possible D gene (5 bases). Germline V lookup: CDR1 MGHRA, CDR2 YSYEKL. V lost 0 bases and J 9 bases, leaving 19 bases between the germline ends. There are 16 residues in the CDR3. CDR3 DNA: TGCGCCAGCAGCCAAGAAGTTGGGCTAGCCGGACGGACGCAGTATTTT. Its translation is CASSQEVGLAGRTQYF.

V usage is TRBV7-2 and J usage is TRBJ2-6; the match to TRBD1 covers 8 bases. Germline V gene sequence: CDR1 SGHTA, CDR2 FQGNSA. J was trimmed by 3 bases and V by 2 bases; bases with no gene match: 12. The CDR3 sequence is 19 residues long. CDR3 coding DNA: TGTGCCAGCAGCTTATCGTATATGCAGGGGGCACGTGGGGCCAACGTCCTGACTTTC. Translated: CASSLSYMQGARGANVLTF. Combining the CDR3 with reference TRBV7-2 and TRBJ2-6 gives the whole variable domain GAGVSQSPSNKVTEKGKDVELRCDPISGHTALYWYRQSLGQGLEFLIYFQGNSAPDKSGLPSDRFSAERTGGSVSTLTIQRTQQEDSAVYLCASSLSYMQGARGANVLTFGAGSRLTVL.

J is TRBJ2-5 and V is TRBV30; 7 bases map to TRBD1. The CDR3 runs 13 residues. The J segment lost 4 bases and the V segment lost 0 bases, leaving 2 bases of the junction unmatched. Germline V gene sequence: CDR1 GTSNPN, CDR2 SVGIG (reference sequence). The CDR3 reads CAWSVYRGETQYF. CDR3 bases: TGTGCCTGGAGTGTATACAGGGGAGAGACCCAGTACTTC.